This record concerns one TCR beta chain sequence. No antigen is known for it. The data were obtained in a study of cytomegalovirus exposure and HLA in healthy donors. PCR primers comprised 60 Vbeta and 13 Jbeta primers. Method: immunoSEQ multiplex PCR; TCRdb's copy keeps in-frame clones and lacks some. The repertoire consists of approximately 170,000 clones, with roughly 70% occurring once and the leading ten covering less than 3.5%. The CDR3 spans 15 residues. In germline, CDR1 is LNHDA, CDR2 SQIVND (reference sequence). Trimming removed 1 base at V and 4 bases at J, with 13 bases between. Whole-study findings and limits: A prior analysis recorded that most TCR beta V segments were productive about 87% or about 30% of the time. Near-uniform donor sequencing depth was presumed by presence/absence analyses. Specificity of a few CMV-associated chains for CMV antigens was verified in vitro.

This chain uses TRBV19 with TRBJ1-2; a possible D gene is TRBD1 (5 bases). The clonotype originates from a woman between 40 and 50 years old in good health and CMV-seropositive. The sample taken for sequencing was PBMCs. Here the CDR3 reads CASSIVVGASYGYTF. The CDR3 DNA follows: TGTGCCAGTAGTATAGTAGTAGGGGCGTCCTATGGCTACACCTTC.